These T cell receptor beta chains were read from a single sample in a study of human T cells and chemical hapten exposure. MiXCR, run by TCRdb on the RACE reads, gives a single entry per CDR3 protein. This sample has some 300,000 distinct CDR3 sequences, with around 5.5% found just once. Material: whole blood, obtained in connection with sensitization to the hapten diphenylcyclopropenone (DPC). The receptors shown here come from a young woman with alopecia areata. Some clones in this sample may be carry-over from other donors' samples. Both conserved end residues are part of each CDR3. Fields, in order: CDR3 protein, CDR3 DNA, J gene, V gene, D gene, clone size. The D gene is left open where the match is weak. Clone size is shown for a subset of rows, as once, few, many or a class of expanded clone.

CDR3aa: CSLYLGQDTDTQYF; CDR3nt: TGCAGCCTCTACTTGGGACAAGACACAGATACGCAGTATTTT; j_gene: TRBJ2-3; v_gene: TRBV29-1; d_gene: -; abundance: many
CDR3aa: CASSEDLAGDETQYF; CDR3nt: TGTGCCAGCAGTGAAGATCTAGCGGGGGATGAGACCCAGTACTTC; j_gene: TRBJ2-5; v_gene: TRBV2; d_gene: TRBD2; abundance: -
CDR3aa: CASSSAGIPPTDTQYF; CDR3nt: TGTGCCAGCAGTTCGGCCGGGATCCCCCCCACAGATACGCAGTATTTT; j_gene: TRBJ2-3; v_gene: TRBV6-6; d_gene: -; abundance: many
CDR3aa: CASRSGTGVKTNTGELFF; CDR3nt: TGTGCCAGCAGATCCGGGACAGGGGTAAAGACGAACACCGGGGAGCTGTTTTTT; j_gene: TRBJ2-2; v_gene: TRBV6-2/TRBV6-3; d_gene: TRBD1; abundance: -
CDR3aa: CASSSGVNTEAFF; CDR3nt: TGTGCCAGCTCCTCTGGGGTGAACACTGAAGCTTTCTTT; j_gene: TRBJ1-1; v_gene: TRBV18; d_gene: -; abundance: few
CDR3aa: CASSSTGGTANTGELFF; CDR3nt: TGTGCCAGCAGCTCTACGGGAGGGACAGCGAACACCGGGGAGCTGTTTTTT; j_gene: TRBJ2-2; v_gene: TRBV5-4; d_gene: -; abundance: few
CDR3aa: CASSLAWGGGRTNQPQHF; CDR3nt: TGTGCCAGCAGCTTAGCGTGGGGAGGAGGCAGAACAAATCAGCCCCAGCATTTT; j_gene: TRBJ1-5; v_gene: TRBV7-9; d_gene: -; abundance: many
CDR3aa: CASSLLYQATYEQYF; CDR3nt: TGTGCCAGCAGCTTATTGTACCAAGCCACCTACGAGCAGTACTTC; j_gene: TRBJ2-7; v_gene: TRBV7-2; d_gene: -; abundance: few
CDR3aa: CASRLGRGRDTQYF; CDR3nt: TGTGCCAGCAGGCTCGGCAGGGGGCGAGATACGCAGTATTTT; j_gene: TRBJ2-3; v_gene: TRBV6-5; d_gene: TRBD1; abundance: -
CDR3aa: CSAWTSGGVRIGPDTQYF; CDR3nt: TGCAGTGCTTGGACTAGCGGGGGGGTACGCATTGGGCCAGATACGCAGTATTTT; j_gene: TRBJ2-3; v_gene: TRBV20-1; d_gene: TRBD2; abundance: many
CDR3aa: CASSYTPQGTNEKLFF; CDR3nt: TGTGCCAGCAGTTACACACCTCAGGGTACTAATGAAAAACTGTTTTTT; j_gene: TRBJ1-4; v_gene: TRBV6-5; d_gene: -; abundance: -
CDR3aa: CASSLTPTLRLSQATNEKLFF; CDR3nt: TGTGCCAGCAGTCTCACTCCCACATTAAGGCTCAGTCAGGCAACTAATGAAAAACTGTTTTTT; j_gene: TRBJ1-4; v_gene: TRBV6-1; d_gene: -; abundance: -
CDR3aa: CASRRQGLNTEAFF; CDR3nt: TGTGCCAGCAGGAGACAGGGACTGAACACTGAAGCTTTCTTT; j_gene: TRBJ1-1; v_gene: TRBV3-1; d_gene: TRBD1; abundance: many
CDR3aa: CASSVLSSNNEKLFF; CDR3nt: TGTGCCAGCAGCGTGTTGTCATCTAATAATGAAAAACTGTTTTTT; j_gene: TRBJ1-4; v_gene: TRBV9; d_gene: -; abundance: many
CDR3aa: CSARRPYGELFF; CDR3nt: TGCAGTGCTAGACGTCCGTACGGGGAGCTGTTTTTT; j_gene: TRBJ2-2; v_gene: TRBV20-1; d_gene: -; abundance: many
CDR3aa: CASTGSNEKLFF; CDR3nt: TGTGCCAGCACAGGAAGTAATGAAAAACTGTTTTTT; j_gene: TRBJ1-4; v_gene: TRBV2; d_gene: -; abundance: -
CDR3aa: CASSPEEGGNSYNEQFF; CDR3nt: TGTGCCAGCAGCCCCGAGGAAGGGGGGAACTCCTACAATGAGCAGTTCTTC; j_gene: TRBJ2-1; v_gene: TRBV6-4; d_gene: -; abundance: few
CDR3aa: CATSEPTSGGTDTQYF; CDR3nt: TGTGCCACCAGTGAACCCACTAGCGGGGGCACAGATACGCAGTATTTT; j_gene: TRBJ2-3; v_gene: TRBV24-1; d_gene: TRBD2; abundance: many
CDR3aa: CASSQDSGEPYEQYF; CDR3nt: TGTGCCAGCAGCCAAGATTCCGGCGAGCCCTACGAGCAGTACTTC; j_gene: TRBJ2-7; v_gene: TRBV3-1; d_gene: -; abundance: many
CDR3aa: CASSVLSGANVLTF; CDR3nt: TGTGCCAGCAGCGTCCTATCTGGGGCCAACGTCCTGACTTTC; j_gene: TRBJ2-6; v_gene: TRBV7-8; d_gene: -; abundance: -
CDR3aa: CASSSASGYYEQYF; CDR3nt: TGTGCCAGCAGCTCGGCTAGCGGATACTACGAGCAGTACTTC; j_gene: TRBJ2-7; v_gene: TRBV13; d_gene: TRBD2; abundance: -
CDR3aa: CASSQETGAPSVETQYF; CDR3nt: TGTGCCAGCAGCCAAGAAACGGGGGCGCCGTCCGTCGAGACCCAGTACTTC; j_gene: TRBJ2-5; v_gene: TRBV3-1; d_gene: -; abundance: many
CDR3aa: CSASPRLGGVYNEQFF; CDR3nt: TGCAGTGCTAGTCCCCGTCTGGGGGGGGTTTACAATGAGCAGTTCTTC; j_gene: TRBJ2-1; v_gene: TRBV20-1; d_gene: TRBD2; abundance: many
CDR3aa: CSSSGTGYGYTF; CDR3nt: TGCAGCTCCTCCGGGACAGGGTATGGCTACACCTTC; j_gene: TRBJ1-2; v_gene: TRBV29-1; d_gene: TRBD1; abundance: few
CDR3aa: CATGGSNYGYTF; CDR3nt: TGTGCCACCGGGGGCAGTAACTATGGCTACACCTTC; j_gene: TRBJ1-2; v_gene: TRBV12-3/TRBV12-4; d_gene: -; abundance: -
CDR3aa: CSALAEKQFF; CDR3nt: TGCAGCGCCTTGGCTGAAAAGCAGTTCTTC; j_gene: TRBJ2-1; v_gene: TRBV29-1; d_gene: -; abundance: -
CDR3aa: CASSLARDRGTDTQYF; CDR3nt: TGTGCCAGCAGCTTGGCGAGGGACAGGGGAACAGATACGCAGTATTTT; j_gene: TRBJ2-3; v_gene: TRBV5-4; d_gene: TRBD1; abundance: few
CDR3aa: CASSSTSGGAGTQYF; CDR3nt: TGTGCCAGCAGCTCGACTAGCGGGGGGGCCGGTACGCAGTATTTT; j_gene: TRBJ2-3; v_gene: TRBV11-2; d_gene: TRBD2; abundance: -
CDR3aa: CASSFPRDRGRTGELFF; CDR3nt: TGTGCCAGCAGCTTTCCCCGGGACAGGGGGCGCACCGGGGAGCTGTTTTTT; j_gene: TRBJ2-2; v_gene: TRBV11-2; d_gene: TRBD1; abundance: many
CDR3aa: CATSEFPDTQYF; CDR3nt: TGTGCCACCAGCGAATTCCCAGATACGCAGTATTTT; j_gene: TRBJ2-3; v_gene: TRBV15; d_gene: -; abundance: many
CDR3aa: CASSTRQGIYQPQHF; CDR3nt: TGTGCCAGCAGTACCCGACAGGGCATCTATCAGCCCCAGCATTTT; j_gene: TRBJ1-5; v_gene: TRBV12-3/TRBV12-4; d_gene: TRBD1; abundance: many
CDR3aa: CASSFFGDTEAFF; CDR3nt: TGCGCCAGCAGCTTTTTCGGGGACACTGAAGCTTTCTTT; j_gene: TRBJ1-1; v_gene: TRBV5-1; d_gene: -; abundance: many
CDR3aa: CASSPVRRHRVRAGANVLTF; CDR3nt: TGCGCCAGCAGCCCCGTAAGGCGGCACAGGGTACGGGCCGGGGCCAACGTCCTGACTTTC; j_gene: TRBJ2-6; v_gene: TRBV4-3; d_gene: -; abundance: -
CDR3aa: CASSPRYRDRGDF; CDR3nt: TGTGCCAGCAGTCCCCGGTACCGGGACAGGGGGGATTTT; j_gene: TRBJ1-4; v_gene: TRBV6-6; d_gene: TRBD1; abundance: many
CDR3aa: CASSEIEDQPQHF; CDR3nt: TGTGCCAGCAGTGAAATTGAGGATCAGCCCCAGCATTTT; j_gene: TRBJ1-5; v_gene: TRBV6-1; d_gene: -; abundance: few
CDR3aa: CASSAYRAPTNEKLFF; CDR3nt: TGTGCCAGCAGCGCTTACAGGGCCCCCACTAATGAAAAACTGTTTTTT; j_gene: TRBJ1-4; v_gene: TRBV5-4; d_gene: -; abundance: few
CDR3aa: CASSTSPGPEAFF; CDR3nt: TGTGCCAGCAGCACTAGTCCGGGACCTGAAGCTTTCTTT; j_gene: TRBJ1-1; v_gene: TRBV9; d_gene: -; abundance: -
CDR3aa: CASSTEWAVNNSPLHF; CDR3nt: TGTGCCAGCAGTACAGAGTGGGCAGTAAATAATTCACCCCTCCACTTT; j_gene: TRBJ1-6; v_gene: TRBV6-1; d_gene: -; abundance: few
CDR3aa: CASSLGGAGYTF; CDR3nt: TGTGCCAGCAGTTTGGGAGGGGCCGGCTACACCTTC; j_gene: TRBJ1-2; v_gene: TRBV12-3/TRBV12-4; d_gene: -; abundance: few
CDR3aa: CASSAGGWYEQYF; CDR3nt: TGTGCCAGCAGCGCAGGGGGCTGGTACGAGCAGTACTTC; j_gene: TRBJ2-7; v_gene: TRBV27; d_gene: TRBD1; abundance: many
CDR3aa: CASSVDLETQYF; CDR3nt: TGTGCCAGCAGCGTAGATCTCGAGACCCAGTACTTC; j_gene: TRBJ2-5; v_gene: TRBV9; d_gene: -; abundance: -
CDR3aa: CASSPEATLAGKLFF; CDR3nt: TGCGCCAGCAGCCCGGAGGCCACCCTCGCCGGAAAACTGTTTTTT; j_gene: TRBJ1-4; v_gene: TRBV5-1; d_gene: -; abundance: -
CDR3aa: CASSVGIDTQYF; CDR3nt: TGTGCCAGCAGCGTAGGAATAGATACGCAGTATTTT; j_gene: TRBJ2-3; v_gene: TRBV9; d_gene: -; abundance: many
CDR3aa: CASSSNEGGWDTQYF; CDR3nt: TGTGCCAGCAGTTCTAACGAGGGGGGCTGGGATACGCAGTATTTT; j_gene: TRBJ2-3; v_gene: TRBV6-5; d_gene: -; abundance: few
CDR3aa: CASSKVPLYGEQYF; CDR3nt: TGTGCCAGCAGCAAAGTACCCCTTTACGGCGAGCAGTACTTC; j_gene: TRBJ2-7; v_gene: TRBV14; d_gene: -; abundance: -
CDR3aa: CAAQGPNEQFF; CDR3nt: TGTGCCGCGCAAGGCCCCAATGAGCAGTTCTTC; j_gene: TRBJ2-1; v_gene: TRBV10-3; d_gene: -; abundance: few
CDR3aa: CATSSEGTSGWDNEQFF; CDR3nt: TGTGCCACCAGCAGCGAAGGGACTAGCGGGTGGGACAATGAGCAGTTCTTC; j_gene: TRBJ2-1; v_gene: TRBV15; d_gene: TRBD2; abundance: many
CDR3aa: CASSLSGMGETQYF; CDR3nt: TGTGCCAGCAGCTTAAGTGGGATGGGGGAGACCCAGTACTTC; j_gene: TRBJ2-5; v_gene: TRBV7-3; d_gene: -; abundance: few
CDR3aa: CASSSTGTSGQETQYF; CDR3nt: TGTGCCAGCAGCAGTACCGGGACTAGCGGGCAAGAGACCCAGTACTTC; j_gene: TRBJ2-5; v_gene: TRBV7-2; d_gene: TRBD2; abundance: few
CDR3aa: CASSLAGYDEQFF; CDR3nt: TGTGCCAGCAGCCTCGCCGGTTACGATGAGCAGTTCTTC; j_gene: TRBJ2-1; v_gene: TRBV3-1; d_gene: -; abundance: few
CDR3aa: CASSLADWAGWGEQYF; CDR3nt: TGTGCCAGCAGCTTGGCCGATTGGGCAGGGTGGGGCGAGCAGTACTTC; j_gene: TRBJ2-7; v_gene: TRBV5-6; d_gene: -; abundance: many
CDR3aa: CASSLNSVRGGISDTQYF; CDR3nt: TGTGCCAGCAGCTTAAATTCGGTTCGCGGGGGCATCTCAGATACGCAGTATTTT; j_gene: TRBJ2-3; v_gene: TRBV7-2; d_gene: -; abundance: many
CDR3aa: CSVTIGTGDSPLHF; CDR3nt: TGCAGCGTTACCATTGGGACAGGGGATTCACCCCTCCACTTT; j_gene: TRBJ1-6; v_gene: TRBV29-1; d_gene: TRBD1; abundance: -
CDR3aa: CASSRQYGYTF; CDR3nt: TGTGCCAGCAGCCGACAGTATGGCTACACCTTC; j_gene: TRBJ1-2; v_gene: TRBV12-3/TRBV12-4; d_gene: -; abundance: few
CDR3aa: CASSRVAGGNSPLHF; CDR3nt: TGTGCCAGCAGTCGAGTGGCTGGGGGTAATTCACCCCTCCACTTT; j_gene: TRBJ1-6; v_gene: TRBV6-1; d_gene: -; abundance: -
CDR3aa: CASSQDSRDSSSPLHF; CDR3nt: TGTGCCAGCAGCCAAGATAGCCGGGACAGCAGTTCACCCCTCCACTTT; j_gene: TRBJ1-6; v_gene: TRBV14; d_gene: TRBD1; abundance: few
CDR3aa: CSARDLGGMENQPQHF; CDR3nt: TGCAGTGCTAGAGATCTAGGAGGGATGGAGAATCAGCCCCAGCATTTT; j_gene: TRBJ1-5; v_gene: TRBV20-1; d_gene: -; abundance: many
CDR3aa: CASSRLTSGFQETQYF; CDR3nt: TGCGCCAGCAGCCGCCTCACTAGCGGGTTCCAAGAGACCCAGTACTTC; j_gene: TRBJ2-5; v_gene: TRBV4-3; d_gene: TRBD2; abundance: -
CDR3aa: CASTLDSQETQYF; CDR3nt: TGTGCCAGCACCCTGGACAGCCAAGAGACCCAGTACTTC; j_gene: TRBJ2-5; v_gene: TRBV6-6; d_gene: -; abundance: few
CDR3aa: CASSSRLAGGNNEQFF; CDR3nt: TGTGCCAGCAGTTCCCGACTAGCGGGGGGTAACAATGAGCAGTTCTTC; j_gene: TRBJ2-1; v_gene: TRBV2; d_gene: TRBD2; abundance: few